The source of this TCR beta chain is a study of shared clonotypes between healthy human individuals. Across the whole study: Donors, aged 18 to 49, were a couple of women and three men. Used for every donor were three CD4 naive, three CD4 memory, two CD8 naive and one CD8 memory plate.

Clones were read by immunoSEQ multiplex PCR, and TCRdb kept only the in-frame ones, dropping some. There are more than 2 million clones in the sample; roughly 93% occur only once, and under 2% lies in the top ten. With 4 bases removed from V and 0 bases from J, the gap between germline ends came to 10 bases. From germline, CDR1 is LGHNA and CDR2 YSLEER. The CDR3 is 15 amino acids. Study-wide points: With several donors compared, 4.5% to 6.5% of naive CD4 clonotypes were shared.

Notes on this clone: The antigen remains undetermined.

Naive CD8 cells were CD45RO-negative, positively selected for CCR7, excluding terminally differentiated effector memory CD45RA+ cells. Adult donors, all healthy and HIV-negative, had no recent acute infections or vaccinations. This TCR derives from a man between 18 and 29 years old in good health. Some clones in this sample may be carry-over from other donors' samples. Specimen: naive CD8+ T cells from PBMCs. The chain couples TRBV4-3 to TRBJ2-1, with a weak D call TRBD2 (6 bases). This CDR3 reads CASSLSGNSYNEQFF. The DNA of the CDR3 is TGCGCCAGCAGCCTTAGCGGAAACTCCTACAATGAGCAGTTCTTC.